The 17 T cell receptor beta chains given below trace back to one sample, sequenced in a study of CD8 T cells in ankylosing spondylitis. Broader study findings: It appeared that ankylosing spondylitis blood was characterized by a TCR beta motif of fewer than 10 highly homologous variants.

These receptors have no identified antigens. TCRdb reanalysed the 5' RACE reads using MiXCR and keeps one entry per CDR3 protein. The sample has around 770,000 distinct CDR3 sequences; 12% are singletons. The sequenced material came from blood, either unsorted or a sorted T cell fraction (not recorded which). These receptors came from a male donor with ankylosing spondylitis.

This clonotype was seen only a few times. The chain employs TRBV4-2 and TRBJ1-4, with 7 bases identical to TRBD1. Germline trimming cut 1 base from V and 11 bases from J; bases unmatched to any gene: 10. Germline V gene sequence: CDR1 LGHNA, CDR2 YNFKEQ. The CDR3 has 15 residues. The CDR3 sequence: CASSQAKGAFEKLFF. For the CDR3, the DNA is TGTGCCAGCAGCCAAGCAAAGGGGGCCTTTGAGAAACTGTTTTTT.

This clonotype has a handful of counts. The chain carries TRBV5-1 and TRBJ2-3; a possible D gene is TRBD2 (6 bases). This CDR3 is 13 amino acids long. Germline CDR1 SGHRS, CDR2 YFSETQ. Deletions cut 4 bases from V and 4 bases from J, with 10 bases between. CDR3 sequence reads: CASSLDYPDTQYF. The CDR3 bases are TGCGCCAGCAGCCTGGACTACCCAGATACGCAGTATTTT.

In this sample, this clonotype turned up many times. This chain uses TRBV7-2 with TRBJ1-5, with D hard to call. V lost 1 base, J lost 3 bases, and 10 bases lay in between. CDR1 and CDR2 from the germline V gene are SGHTA and FQGNSA. CDR3 size: 15 residues. The CDR3 bases are TGTGCCAGCAGCTTAGTGGTCGGCACCAATCAGCCCCAGCATTTT. Translation: CASSLVVGTNQPQHF.

The chain links TRBV10-3 to TRBJ2-1; TRBD2 aligns across 8 bases. V was pared by 4 bases and J by 5 bases, with 4 bases of the junction left unmatched. The CDR3 is made up of 14 amino acids. Germline V CDR1 and CDR2: ENHRY, SYGVKD. The CDR3 protein is CAISGGLVNNEQFF. CDR3 DNA sequence: TGTGCCATCAGTGGGGGACTAGTGAACAATGAGCAGTTCTTC.

The J gene is TRBJ2-1, the V gene TRBV10-3, with TRBD2 matching over 13 bases. This CDR3 has 16 amino acids. Trimming removed 2 bases from V and 7 bases from J; junction bases left unmatched: 5. Germline V gene lookup returns CDR1 ENHRY and CDR2 SYGVKD. CDR3 DNA sequence: TGTGCCATCAGTGAGCCGGGGACTAGCGGGGCTAATGAGCAGTTCTTC. It translates to CAISEPGTSGANEQFF.

This clonotype was detected once. The chain carries TRBV5-1 and TRBJ2-3; D is uncertain. This CDR3 comprises 14 residues. Trimming removed 1 base from V and 3 bases from J, with 9 bases in between. Germline V gene data show CDR1 as SGHRS and CDR2 as YFSETQ. CDR3 in amino acids: CASSLLQSTDTQYF. In nucleotides, the CDR3 is TGCGCCAGCAGCTTGTTGCAGTCGACAGATACGCAGTATTTT.

This clonotype has a count of ten or more. This chain connects TRBV5-6 to TRBJ2-2; no firm D call. The CDR3 extends over 14 amino acids. With 1 base removed from V and 1 base from J, the gap between germline ends came to 5 bases. Germline V lookup: CDR1 SGHDT, CDR2 YYEEEE. The CDR3 coding sequence is TGTGCCAGCAGCTTGACGCGGAACACCGGGGAGCTGTTTTTT. It codes for CASSLTRNTGELFF.

The chain employs TRBV18 and TRBJ2-5; D call uncertain. Trimming removed 3 bases at V and 5 bases at J, with 10 bases between. Germline V gene data show CDR1 as KGHSH and CDR2 as LQKENI. CDR3 length: 13 amino acids. The CDR3, as DNA: TGTGCCAGCTCACCCGGCGGTCCGGAGACCCAGTACTTC. It specifies CASSPGGPETQYF. The whole variable domain, filled in from reference TRBV18 and TRBJ2-5, reads NAGVMQNPRHLVRRRGQEARLRCSPMKGHSHVYWYRQLPEEGLKFMVYLQKENIIDESGMPKERFSAEFPKEGPSILRIQQVVRGDSAAYFCASSPGGPETQYFGPGTRLLVL.

V is TRBV5-1 and J is TRBJ1-1; D gene unclear. The germline CDR1 and CDR2 sequences are SGHRS and YFSETQ. Trimming removed 7 bases at V and 1 base at J, with 14 bases between. CDR3 size: 14 residues. The CDR3 spells CASHLNYGNTEAFF. For the CDR3, the DNA is TGCGCCAGCCATCTTAATTACGGGAACACTGAAGCTTTCTTT.

The chain uses TRBV28 and TRBJ1-1; TRBD1 agrees at 9 bases. Germline V gene sequence: CDR1 MDHEN, CDR2 SYDVKM. Trimming at V came to 1 base and at J to 5 bases, leaving 5 bases not matched to a gene. The CDR3 extends over 15 amino acids. CDR3: CASSLYLGQGTEAFF. DNA for the CDR3: TGTGCCAGCAGTTTATACTTGGGACAGGGAACTGAAGCTTTCTTT.

This chain connects TRBV27 to TRBJ2-7; 9 positions match TRBD1. Germline CDR1 reads MNHEY; CDR2 reads SMNVEV (reference sequence). This CDR3 is 13 amino acids long. V lost 6 bases to trimming and J lost 3 bases; unmatched junction nucleotides: 3. In DNA, the CDR3 is TGTGCCAGCAGGCAGACAGGGGGCTACGAGCAGTACTTC. Its protein is CASRQTGGYEQYF.

This clonotype was recorded at least ten times. As DNA, the CDR3 is TGTGCCAGCAGTTTCCAGGGGTCGTCAACAGATACGCAGTATTTT. Protein sequence: CASSFQGSSTDTQYF. This chain uses TRBV28 with TRBJ2-3, with D possibly TRBD1 on 6 matching bases. This CDR3 has 15 residues. Trimming stripped 3 bases from V and 3 bases from J, with 13 bases between. Germline CDR1 and CDR2: MDHEN and SYDVKM.

The CDR3 reads CASSSQGIGRDTGWDTQYF. The CDR3 DNA follows: TGTGCCAGCAGCTCCCAAGGTATCGGCCGGGACACCGGTTGGGATACGCAGTATTTT. V and J are TRBV11-1 and TRBJ2-3; D is perhaps TRBD1 (6 bases). V lost 4 bases, J lost 6 bases, and 29 bases lay in between. Germline V lookup: CDR1 SGHAT, CDR2 FQDESV (reference sequence). The CDR3 length is 19 residues.

This chain connects TRBV5-1 to TRBJ2-7, with TRBD1 identical over 9 bases. Germline V CDR1 and CDR2: SGHRS, YFSETQ. The CDR3 loop spans 15 amino acids. V shed 2 bases, J shed 0 bases, and the junction held 3 bases outside the gene matches. The CDR3 nucleotides read TGCGCCAGCAGCTTCACAGGGGGCCCCTCCTACGAGCAGTACTTC. Encoded protein: CASSFTGGPSYEQYF. The full variable domain, rest sourced from reference TRBV5-1 and TRBJ2-7, is KAGVTQTPRYLIKTRGQQVTLSCSPISGHRSVSWYQQTPGQGLQFLFEYFSETQRNKGNFPGRFSGRQFSNSRSEMNVSTLELGDSALYLCASSFTGGPSYEQYFGPGTRLTVT.

This clonotype was picked up many times. The gene calls are TRBV4-1 and TRBJ1-6; D possibly corresponds to TRBD1 (5 bases). Trimming pared 4 bases from V and 6 bases from J, leaving 13 bases between. The CDR3 contains 15 residues. CDR1 MGHRA and CDR2 YSYEKL come from the germline V gene. The CDR3 spells CASSPRRGSNSPLHF. Written as DNA, the CDR3 is TGCGCCAGCAGCCCGCGAAGGGGAAGTAATTCACCCCTCCACTTT.

This clonotype was seen at least ten times. The chain is built from TRBV20-1 and TRBJ2-2; a weak D match, TRBD2 (6 bases). The germline V gene encodes CDR1 DFQATT and CDR2 SNEGSKA (reference sequence). Trimming pared 6 bases from V and 0 bases from J, leaving 8 bases between. There are 13 residues in the CDR3. Written as DNA, the CDR3 is TGCAGTGCGGACTACCCGAACACCGGGGAGCTGTTTTTT. Translated, it gives CSADYPNTGELFF.

This clonotype was counted a few times. The rearrangement joins TRBV10-3 to TRBJ2-5; D uncertain. Germline CDR1 is ENHRY and CDR2 is SYGVKD. The CDR3 consists of 13 residues. The V end was cut by 6 bases, the J end by 4 bases, with 12 bases between. The CDR3 loop is CAISALARETQYF. DNA of the CDR3: TGTGCCATCAGCGCACTCGCTCGAGAGACCCAGTACTTC.